This is a list of T cell receptor beta chains from one sample in a study of T cell responses to AZD1222 COVID-19 vaccine. Data came from immunoSEQ multiplex PCR; TCRdb stores just in-frame clones and leaves some out. The table records about 120,000 clones, 88% of them present only once. The specimen comprised peripheral blood, sampled on day 0 of AZD1222 vaccination. Every receptor here comes from an adult in good health. Both conserved end residues are part of each CDR3. Fields, in order: clone size, CDR3 length, J gene, V gene, D gene, CDR3 protein, CDR3 DNA. The D gene is left open where the match is weak. Not every row has a clone size; where given, it reads once, few, many or a size class.

-,15,TRBJ1-5,TRBV5-1,-,CASSLATGRNQPQHF,TGCGCCAGCAGCTTGGCAACAGGACGCAATCAGCCCCAGCATTTT
-,15,TRBJ2-2,TRBV6-1,-,CASSEGTANTGELFF,TGTGCCAGCAGTGAAGGGACAGCGAACACCGGGGAGCTGTTTTTT
few,15,TRBJ2-3,TRBV6-5,-,CASRRLGISTDTQYF,TGTGCCAGCAGGCGACTCGGGATAAGCACAGATACGCAGTATTTT
-,12,TRBJ1-6,TRBV12-3/TRBV12-4,-,CASSSGSSPLHF,TGTGCCAGCAGTTCTGGGAGTTCACCCCTCCACTTT
-,15,TRBJ1-4,TRBV2,TRBD1,CASILQGTGNEKLFF,TGTGCCAGCATTTTACAGGGGACGGGTAATGAAAAACTGTTTTTT
-,18,TRBJ1-1,TRBV10-3,TRBD1,CAIREGEGTGLRRTEAFF,TGTGCCATCAGGGAAGGAGAGGGGACAGGGCTTCGACGGACTGAAGCTTTCTTT
-,17,TRBJ1-4,TRBV6-1,-,CASSEAEVWRGQEKLFF,TGTGCCAGCAGTGAAGCGGAGGTTTGGAGAGGACAGGAAAAACTGTTTTTT
-,18,TRBJ2-3,TRBV4-1,-,CASSQGDIAHGATYTQYF,TGCGCCAGCAGCCAGGGGGATATAGCGCATGGCGCTACATATACGCAGTATTTT
once,14,TRBJ1-5,TRBV18,-,CASSPPGGNQPQHF,TGTGCCAGCTCACCACCGGGGGGCAATCAGCCCCAGCATTTT
-,16,TRBJ1-2,TRBV3-1/TRBV3-2,-,CASSQMGGRSNYGYTF,TGTGCCAGCAGCCAAATGGGGGGCAGATCTAACTATGGCTACACCTTC
-,15,TRBJ2-2,TRBV7-2,TRBD2,CASSFGLAHTGELFF,TGTGCCAGCAGCTTTGGACTAGCGCACACCGGGGAGCTGTTTTTT
few,12,TRBJ2-7,TRBV2,TRBD1,CASSGTGGEQYF,TGTGCCAGCAGTGGGACAGGGGGTGAGCAGTACTTC
-,16,TRBJ1-5,TRBV12-1,-,CASSLPGQESNQPQHF,TGTGCCAGCAGCTTACCGGGACAGGAAAGCAATCAGCCCCAGCATTTT
once,13,TRBJ1-1,TRBV5-1,TRBD1,CASSGTGATEAFF,TGCGCCAGCAGCGGGACAGGGGCCACTGAAGCTTTCTTT
-,11,TRBJ1-3,TRBV28,-,CASGGGNTIYF,TGTGCCAGCGGGGGAGGAAACACCATATATTTT
-,14,TRBJ1-1,TRBV6-5,-,CASSYGGSYTEAFF,TGTGCCAGCAGTTATGGGGGGAGTTACACTGAAGCTTTCTTT
-,19,TRBJ2-1,TRBV15,TRBD2,CATSRETIISGSSYNEQFF,TGTGCCACCAGCAGAGAAACAATAATTAGCGGGAGCTCCTACAATGAGCAGTTCTTC
-,14,TRBJ2-7,TRBV13,-,CASSPFQGTLEQYF,TGTGCCAGCAGCCCGTTCCAGGGGACCCTCGAGCAGTACTTC
-,17,TRBJ1-5,TRBV9,-,CASSSSRWGVDNQPQHF,TGTGCCAGCAGCTCGAGCCGATGGGGGGTTGATAATCAGCCCCAGCATTTT
-,15,TRBJ1-2,TRBV10-3,TRBD1,CAISDPTGSGYGYTF,TGTGCCATCAGTGACCCGACAGGGTCTGGCTATGGCTACACCTTC
medium-sized,15,TRBJ2-2,TRBV28,TRBD1,CASTAWTGRGGELFF,TGTGCCAGCACCGCCTGGACAGGGCGTGGCGGGGAGCTGTTTTTT
-,15,TRBJ2-2,TRBV6-4,-,CASSDSEGAAGELFF,TGTGCCAGCAGTGACTCAGAAGGGGCGGCCGGGGAGCTGTTTTTT
-,15,TRBJ2-5,TRBV28,TRBD2,CASKGTDTGGKTQYF,TGTGCCAGCAAGGGGACGGACACGGGAGGAAAGACCCAGTACTTC
-,16,TRBJ2-2,TRBV7-2,TRBD1,CASSSYGQANTGELFF,TGTGCCAGCAGCTCCTATGGACAGGCGAACACCGGGGAGCTGTTTTTT
-,14,TRBJ1-6,TRBV6-5,-,CASRPRGRASPLHF,TGTGCCAGCAGACCCCGTGGGAGGGCGTCACCCCTCCACTTT
-,14,TRBJ1-1,TRBV29-1,-,CSVEDPHINTEAFF,TGCAGCGTTGAAGATCCCCACATTAACACTGAAGCTTTCTTT
-,15,TRBJ1-4,TRBV25-1,TRBD1,CASSATGAVNEKLFF,TGTGCCAGCAGCGCAACAGGGGCCGTTAATGAAAAACTGTTTTTT
-,17,TRBJ1-6,TRBV7-2,-,CASSRRGNSGLNSPLHF,TGTGCCAGCAGCCGCCGAGGGAACAGTGGGCTTAATTCACCCCTCCACTTT
-,16,TRBJ1-1,TRBV15,-,CATSSPQATGDTEAFF,TGTGCCACCAGCAGCCCCCAAGCTACAGGTGACACTGAAGCTTTCTTT
-,15,TRBJ2-7,TRBV19,-,CASSITRTRLYEQYF,TGTGCCAGTAGTATAACCCGGACCAGGCTCTACGAGCAGTACTTC
once,15,TRBJ2-3,TRBV5-6,-,CASSSGPGGADTQYF,TGTGCCAGCAGCTCCGGACCGGGGGGCGCAGATACGCAGTATTTT
-,14,TRBJ2-2,TRBV30,TRBD1,CASTRDSGTGELFF,TGTGCCTCAACCCGGGACAGCGGAACCGGGGAGCTGTTTTTT
-,14,TRBJ2-1,TRBV4-1,-,CASSQSDSPDEQFF,TGCGCCAGCAGCCAATCCGACAGTCCCGATGAGCAGTTCTTC
-,17,TRBJ2-1,TRBV6-2/TRBV6-3,-,CASSNADSTLYYNEQFF,TGTGCCAGCAGTAACGCGGACTCTACGCTGTATTACAATGAGCAGTTCTTC
-,16,TRBJ1-1,TRBV28,TRBD1,CASRTTPGGGKTEAFF,TGTGCCAGCAGGACAACCCCAGGGGGAGGGAAGACTGAAGCTTTCTTT
-,13,TRBJ2-7,TRBV28,-,CASSLSPRAEQYF,TGTGCCAGCAGTTTATCCCCCCGCGCCGAGCAGTACTTC
-,15,TRBJ1-1,TRBV20-1,TRBD1,CSASSLSGGNTEAFF,TGCAGTGCTAGTAGCCTTTCAGGGGGCAACACTGAAGCTTTCTTT
-,15,TRBJ2-1,TRBV7-3,TRBD2,CASSPGLAVYNEQFF,TGTGCCAGCAGCCCCGGACTAGCGGTCTACAATGAGCAGTTCTTC
-,16,TRBJ2-2,TRBV11-2,TRBD1,CASSKPGQGRRRELFF,TGTGCCAGCAGCAAACCGGGACAGGGGAGAAGGAGGGAGCTGTTTTTT
-,16,TRBJ2-1,TRBV5-1,TRBD1,CASSLADREGYNEQFF,TGCGCCAGCAGCTTGGCCGACAGGGAAGGCTACAATGAGCAGTTCTTC
few,17,TRBJ1-4,TRBV7-9,-,CASSLAQATGKNEKLFF,TGTGCCAGCAGCTTAGCCCAAGCCACGGGAAAGAATGAAAAACTGTTTTTT
-,16,TRBJ2-3,TRBV18,TRBD1,CASSPRATGSTDTQYF,TGTGCCAGCTCACCACGCGCGACAGGGAGCACAGATACGCAGTATTTT
-,15,TRBJ1-5,TRBV5-4,-,CASSLGGESNQPQHF,TGTGCCAGCAGCTTGGGCGGGGAAAGCAATCAGCCCCAGCATTTT
-,12,TRBJ1-1,TRBV5-5,-,CASSFRGTEAFF,TGTGCCAGCAGCTTTAGGGGGACAGAAGCTTTCTTT
-,15,TRBJ2-3,TRBV27,-,CASSLGPSVVDTQYF,TGTGCCAGCAGTTTGGGCCCCTCGGTAGTAGATACGCAGTATTTT
-,11,TRBJ1-5,TRBV5-1,TRBD1,CASSVRGPKHF,TGCGCCAGCAGCGTTAGGGGGCCAAAGCATTTT
-,11,TRBJ1-2,TRBV20-1,-,CSAMEFYGYTF,TGCAGTGCTATGGAGTTCTATGGCTACACCTTC
-,15,TRBJ1-2,TRBV5-4,-,CASSWDTDVYYGYTF,TGTGCCAGCAGCTGGGACACGGATGTTTACTATGGCTACACCTTC
-,13,TRBJ2-1,TRBV5-1,-,CASSFPVGNEQFF,TGCGCCAGCAGCTTTCCCGTGGGCAATGAGCAGTTCTTC
-,15,TRBJ2-5,TRBV5-1,-,CASSLGATDQETQYF,TGCGCCAGCAGCTTGGGTGCCACGGACCAAGAGACCCAGTACTTC
-,15,TRBJ1-2,TRBV7-9,-,CASSFLQASGGDYTF,TGTGCCAGCAGCTTTTTACAGGCCTCAGGCGGAGACTACACCTTC
-,13,TRBJ2-7,TRBV7-9,-,CASSLGQGTGQYF,TGTGCCAGCAGCTTAGGGCAGGGAACGGGGCAGTACTTC
-,14,TRBJ1-1,TRBV27,TRBD1,CASRATGIGTEAFF,TGTGCCAGCAGAGCGACAGGGATAGGCACTGAAGCTTTCTTT